The 14 T cell receptor beta chains below come from one sample, sequenced in a study of Graves' ophthalmopathy and Graves' hyperthyroidism. The TCR beta CDR3 regions underwent amplification from RNA transcripts. HTBI-primed RT-PCR formed the first round, and a multiplex PCR formed the second. In TCRdb, the multiplex PCR reads were re-called with MiXCR into one record per CDR3 protein. Of around 590,000 distinct CDR3 sequences listed, just under 40% are singletons. Input material: peripheral blood or thyroid tissue (not recorded which). The receptors shown here come from an adult man with Graves' hyperthyroidism.

V and J are TRBV6-6 and TRBJ1-5, with D perhaps TRBD1 (5 bases). Germline loops: CDR1 MNHNY, CDR2 SVGAGI (reference sequence). V shed 7 bases and J shed 0 bases, with 13 bases lying between them. The CDR3 loop spans 15 amino acids. CDR3 loop: CASTPGGFSNQPQHF. The CDR3 coding sequence is TGTGCCAGCACCCCGGGGGGATTTAGCAATCAGCCCCAGCATTTT.

This clonotype was observed at least ten times. The rearrangement uses TRBV19 and TRBJ1-2; D is perhaps TRBD1 (5 bases). Looked up from germline, CDR1 is LNHDA and CDR2 is SQIVND (reference sequence). This CDR3 is built from 12 residues. Trimming took 7 bases from V and 6 from J, leaving 12 bases between them. The CDR3 DNA sequence: TGTGCCAGTACCCAGGGTGCGGATGGCTACACCTTC. This translates into CASTQGADGYTF.

The table lists this clonotype with many counts. The J gene is TRBJ2-7, the V gene TRBV5-4; TRBD2 matches 15 bases. V was pared by 4 bases and J by 4 bases, with 12 bases of the junction left unmatched. Germline V gives CDR1 SGHNT, CDR2 YYREEE (reference sequence). The CDR3 has 18 amino acids. This CDR3 reads CASSPYVGTSGRWYEQYF. The CDR3 nucleotides are TGTGCCAGCAGCCCCTACGTCGGGACTAGCGGGAGGTGGTACGAGCAGTACTTC.

This clonotype was seen at least ten times. V usage is TRBV19 and J usage is TRBJ1-1; D is possibly TRBD1 (5 bases). Trimming left V 3 bases short and J 1 base short, with 12 bases between. This CDR3 spans 15 amino acids. Germline loops: CDR1 LNHDA, CDR2 SQIVND (reference sequence). The CDR3 protein is CASSILWGGNTEAFF. The DNA of the CDR3 is TGTGCCAGTAGTATCCTCTGGGGGGGGAACACTGAAGCTTTCTTT.

V usage is TRBV5-4 and J usage is TRBJ2-7; 7 nucleotides line up with TRBD2. Germline CDR1 and CDR2: SGHNT and YYREEE (reference sequence). The V and J ends lost 1 base and 5 bases, in that order; junction bases with no gene match: 6. The CDR3 has 14 residues. The CDR3 protein is CASSLRGSGHEQYF. The CDR3 nucleotides read TGTGCCAGCAGCTTGCGAGGTAGCGGGCACGAGCAGTACTTC.

In the case of this clonotype: A read error is possible here, since a much larger clone lies one base away. The rearrangement links TRBV2 to TRBJ1-2, with 10 nucleotides matching TRBD1. Germline V CDR1 and CDR2: SNHLY, FYNNEI. CDR3 length: 14 residues. CDR3 amino acids: CASSQGQGDHGYTF. In nucleotides, the CDR3 is TGCGCCAGCAGCCAAGGACAGGGGGATCATGGCTACACCTTC.

The chain is built from TRBV12-3 or TRBV12-4 and TRBJ1-4; the match to TRBD1 covers 7 bases. This CDR3 is built from 15 residues. V was pared by 5 bases and J by 4 bases, with 7 bases of the junction left unmatched. CDR3 DNA: TGTGCCAGCAGTCCACAGGGGTCAGATAATGAAAAACTGTTTTTT. Translated, it gives CASSPQGSDNEKLFF.

In this sample, this clonotype turned up many times. The chain is built from TRBV24-1 and TRBJ1-2; unclear D gene. The CDR3 has 13 residues. V was clipped by 11 bases and J by 1 base, with 13 bases between them. CDR1 is KGHDR, CDR2 SFDVKD, per germline. CDR3 nucleotides: TGTGCCATCTCGGGCGGAATTAACTATGGCTACACCTTC. Protein product: CAISGGINYGYTF.

The V call is TRBV29-1, the J call TRBJ2-1; 11 positions match TRBD2. In germline, CDR1 is SQVTM, CDR2 ANQGSEA. V lost 6 bases and J lost 2; bases outside the gene matches: 9. The CDR3 totals 16 residues. As DNA, the CDR3 is TGCAGCGTGGAGAGCACTAGCGGGAGTCCCTACAATGAGCAGTTCTTC. Translated, it gives CSVESTSGSPYNEQFF.

This clonotype was recorded at least ten times. The V and J genes are TRBV7-9 and TRBJ2-5; D is possibly TRBD2 (6 bases). CDR3 length: 17 amino acids. Trimming pared 4 bases from V and 2 bases from J, leaving 20 bases between. Germline V CDR1 and CDR2: SEHNR, FQNEAQ (reference sequence). The CDR3 here is CASSSPPTGAGQETQYF. Here the CDR3 DNA reads TGTGCCAGCAGCTCCCCCCCGACTGGGGCGGGACAAGAGACCCAGTACTTC.

This clonotype was detected only a few times. The V call is TRBV5-1, the J call TRBJ2-7; D unclear. V was pared by 4 bases and J by 4 bases, with 12 bases between. Germline V CDR1 and CDR2: SGHRS, YFSETQ. There are 13 residues in the CDR3. The CDR3 sequence: CASSADSGYEQYF. CDR3 in DNA: TGCGCCAGCAGCGCTGACTCGGGTTACGAGCAGTACTTC.

The chain joins TRBV3-1 to TRBJ2-2; D gene unclear. The germline V and J ends were trimmed by 1 base and 3 bases, with 18 bases remaining between them. The CDR3 sequence is 18 residues long. Germline V gives CDR1 LGHDT, CDR2 YNNKEL (reference sequence). The CDR3 nucleotides read TGTGCCAGCAGCCAAGCTGGTCTGGCAGGACCTTACACCGGGGAGCTGTTTTTT. Translated, it gives CASSQAGLAGPYTGELFF. The variable domain in full, completed from reference TRBV3-1 and TRBJ2-2, reads DTAVSQTPKYLVTQMGNDKSIKCEQNLGHDTMYWYKQDSKKFLKIMFSYNNKELIINETVPNRFSPKSPDKAHLNLHINSLELGDSAVYFCASSQAGLAGPYTGELFFGEGSRLTVL.

This clonotype has ten or more counts. The chain joins TRBV7-8 to TRBJ2-7; a possible D gene is TRBD2 (6 bases). The CDR3 runs to 14 residues. Germline V gives CDR1 SGHVS, CDR2 FQNEAQ. V was pared by 5 bases and J by 0 bases, with 11 bases between. Here the CDR3 DNA reads TGTGCCAGCAGCCTAGGGACTGGCTCCTACGAGCAGTACTTC. It specifies CASSLGTGSYEQYF.

This clonotype was observed a single time. This may stem from a read error, because a much larger clone lies one nucleotide away. The chain combines TRBV24-1 with TRBJ1-2, with 8 bases that match TRBD1. This CDR3 contains 15 residues. Germline V gene lookup returns CDR1 KGHDR and CDR2 SFDVKD. DNA for the CDR3: TGTGCCAGCAGTTCCCAGGACAGGGCCGCCTATGGCTACACCTTC. Encoded protein: CASSSQDRAAYGYTF.